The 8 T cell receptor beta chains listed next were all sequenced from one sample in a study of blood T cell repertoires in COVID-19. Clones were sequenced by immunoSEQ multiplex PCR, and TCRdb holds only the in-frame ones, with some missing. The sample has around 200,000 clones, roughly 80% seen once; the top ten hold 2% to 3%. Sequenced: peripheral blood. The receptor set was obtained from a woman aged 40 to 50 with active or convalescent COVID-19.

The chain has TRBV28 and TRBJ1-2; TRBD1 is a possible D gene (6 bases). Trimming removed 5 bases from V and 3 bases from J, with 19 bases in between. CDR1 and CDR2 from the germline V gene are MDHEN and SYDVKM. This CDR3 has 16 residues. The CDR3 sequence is CASSPQWVAGDYGYTF. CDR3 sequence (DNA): TGTGCCAGCAGTCCACAATGGGTCGCAGGGGACTATGGCTACACCTTC.

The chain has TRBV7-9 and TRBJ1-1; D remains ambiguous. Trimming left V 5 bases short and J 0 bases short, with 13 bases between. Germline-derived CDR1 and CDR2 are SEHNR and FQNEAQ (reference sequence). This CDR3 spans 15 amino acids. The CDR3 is CASSPRAGLNTEAFF. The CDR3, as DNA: TGTGCCAGCAGCCCCCGTGCGGGTCTGAACACTGAAGCTTTCTTT.

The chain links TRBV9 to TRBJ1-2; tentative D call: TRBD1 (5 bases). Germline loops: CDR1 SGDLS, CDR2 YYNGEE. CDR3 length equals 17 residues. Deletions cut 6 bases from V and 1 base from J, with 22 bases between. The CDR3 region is CASTLFPDSEINYGYTF. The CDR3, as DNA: TGTGCCAGCACCCTATTTCCTGACAGCGAGATTAACTATGGCTACACCTTC.

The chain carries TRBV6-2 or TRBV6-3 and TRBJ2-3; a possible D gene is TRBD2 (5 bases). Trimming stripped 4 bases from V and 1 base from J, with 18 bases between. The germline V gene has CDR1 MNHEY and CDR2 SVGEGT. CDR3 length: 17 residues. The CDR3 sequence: CASSSLVRSAGTDTQYF. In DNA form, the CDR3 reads TGTGCCAGCAGTTCACTAGTCAGGAGCGCGGGCACAGATACGCAGTATTTT.

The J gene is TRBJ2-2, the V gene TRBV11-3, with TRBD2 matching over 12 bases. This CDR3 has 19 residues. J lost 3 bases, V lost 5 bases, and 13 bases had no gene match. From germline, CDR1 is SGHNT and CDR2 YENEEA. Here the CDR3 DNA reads TGTGCCAGCAGCGCAAATCTAGCGGGGGGGCCAAAGGACACCGGGGAGCTGTTTTTT. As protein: CASSANLAGGPKDTGELFF. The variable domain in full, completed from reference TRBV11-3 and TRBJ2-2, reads EAGVVQSPRYKIIEKKQPVAFWCNPISGHNTLYWYLQNLGQGPELLIRYENEEAVDDSQLPKDRFSAERLKGVDSTLKIQPAELGDSAVYLCASSANLAGGPKDTGELFFGEGSRLTVL.

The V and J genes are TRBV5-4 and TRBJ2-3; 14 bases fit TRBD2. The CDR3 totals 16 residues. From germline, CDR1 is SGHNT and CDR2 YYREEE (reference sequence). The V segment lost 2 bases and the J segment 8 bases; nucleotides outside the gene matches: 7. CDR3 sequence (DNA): TGTGCCAGCAGCTTCGGACTAGCGGGGGGCCCCCTTACGCAGTATTTT. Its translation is CASSFGLAGGPLTQYF. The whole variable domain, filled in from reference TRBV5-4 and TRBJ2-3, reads ETGVTQSPTHLIKTRGQQVTLRCSSQSGHNTVSWYQQALGQGPQFIFQYYREEENGRGNFPPRFSGLQFPNYSSELNVNALELDDSALYLCASSFGLAGGPLTQYFGPGTRLTVL.

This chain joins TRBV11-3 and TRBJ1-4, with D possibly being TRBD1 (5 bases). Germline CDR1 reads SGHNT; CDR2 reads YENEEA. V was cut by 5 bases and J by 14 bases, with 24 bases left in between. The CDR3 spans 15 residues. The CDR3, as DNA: TGTGCCAGCAGCACAGGAGGGATCCCCAGCCCCAAGCTGTTTTTT. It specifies CASSTGGIPSPKLFF.

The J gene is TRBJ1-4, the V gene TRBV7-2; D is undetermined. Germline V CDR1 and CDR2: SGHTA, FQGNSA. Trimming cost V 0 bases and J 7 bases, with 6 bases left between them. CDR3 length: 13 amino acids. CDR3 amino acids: CASSLAAGEKLFF. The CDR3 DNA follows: TGTGCCAGCAGCTTAGCGGCTGGTGAAAAACTGTTTTTT. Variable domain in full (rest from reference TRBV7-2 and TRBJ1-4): GAGVSQSPSNKVTEKGKDVELRCDPISGHTALYWYRQSLGQGLEFLIYFQGNSAPDKSGLPSDRFSAERTGGSVSTLTIQRTQQEDSAVYLCASSLAAGEKLFFGSGTQLSVL.